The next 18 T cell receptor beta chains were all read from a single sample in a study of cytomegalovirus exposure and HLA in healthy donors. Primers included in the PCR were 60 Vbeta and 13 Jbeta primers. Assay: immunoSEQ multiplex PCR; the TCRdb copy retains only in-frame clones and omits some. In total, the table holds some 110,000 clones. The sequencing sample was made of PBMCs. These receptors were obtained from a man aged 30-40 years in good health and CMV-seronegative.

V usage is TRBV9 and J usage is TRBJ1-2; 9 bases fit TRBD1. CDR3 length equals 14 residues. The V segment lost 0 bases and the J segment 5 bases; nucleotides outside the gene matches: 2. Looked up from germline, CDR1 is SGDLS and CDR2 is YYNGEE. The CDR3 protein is CASSVAGTGYGYTF. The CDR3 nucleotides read TGTGCCAGCAGCGTAGCTGGGACAGGGTATGGCTACACCTTC.

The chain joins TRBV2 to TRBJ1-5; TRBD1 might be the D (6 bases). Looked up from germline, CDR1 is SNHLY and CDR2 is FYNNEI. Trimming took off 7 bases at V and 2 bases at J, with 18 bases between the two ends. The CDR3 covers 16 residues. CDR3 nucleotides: TGTGCCAGCATTACAGGGATGAGGGGTTGCAATCAGCCCCAGCATTTT. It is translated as CASITGMRGCNQPQHF.

The CDR3 DNA follows: TGCGCCAGCAGCTGGTCAGGGGGCTGGACGACTAATGAAAAACTGTTTTTT. Protein: CASSWSGGWTTNEKLFF. The J gene is TRBJ1-4, the V gene TRBV5-1, with TRBD1 matching over 8 bases. The ends lost 3 bases at V and 2 bases at J; junction bases unmatched: 9. The CDR3 sequence is 17 residues long. Germline CDR1 and CDR2: SGHRS and YFSETQ.

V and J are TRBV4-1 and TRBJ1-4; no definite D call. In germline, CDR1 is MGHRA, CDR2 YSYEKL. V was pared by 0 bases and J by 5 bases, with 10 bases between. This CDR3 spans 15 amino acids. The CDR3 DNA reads TGCGCCAGCAGCCAAGATTACATTTCCAATGAAAAACTGTTTTTT. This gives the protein CASSQDYISNEKLFF.

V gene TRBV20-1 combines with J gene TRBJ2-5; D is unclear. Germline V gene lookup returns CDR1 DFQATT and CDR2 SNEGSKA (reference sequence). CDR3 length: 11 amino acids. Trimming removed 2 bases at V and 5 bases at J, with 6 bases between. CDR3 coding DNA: TGCAGTGCTAGACACGGGGAGACCCAGTACTTC. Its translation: CSARHGETQYF.

CDR3 DNA sequence: TGTGCCACCTCGCAGGGCTCCTACGAGCAGTACTTC. Protein product: CATSQGSYEQYF. V and J are TRBV7-9 and TRBJ2-7; D is possibly TRBD1 (5 bases). V lost 10 bases to trimming and J lost 0 bases, with 10 bases between them. The V gene's germline CDR1 is SEHNR and CDR2 FQNEAQ (reference sequence). The CDR3 totals 12 residues.

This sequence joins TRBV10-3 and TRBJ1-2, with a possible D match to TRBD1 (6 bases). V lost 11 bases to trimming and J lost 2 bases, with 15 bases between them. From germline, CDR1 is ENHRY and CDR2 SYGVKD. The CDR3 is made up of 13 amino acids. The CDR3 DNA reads TGTGCCTCCTATCGAGGGGGAAACTATGGCTACACCTTC. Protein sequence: CASYRGGNYGYTF.

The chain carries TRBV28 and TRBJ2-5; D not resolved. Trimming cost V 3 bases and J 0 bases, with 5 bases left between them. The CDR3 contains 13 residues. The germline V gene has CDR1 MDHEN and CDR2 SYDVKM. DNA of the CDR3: TGTGCCAGCAGTTTGGAGTACCAAGAGACCCAGTACTTC. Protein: CASSLEYQETQYF.

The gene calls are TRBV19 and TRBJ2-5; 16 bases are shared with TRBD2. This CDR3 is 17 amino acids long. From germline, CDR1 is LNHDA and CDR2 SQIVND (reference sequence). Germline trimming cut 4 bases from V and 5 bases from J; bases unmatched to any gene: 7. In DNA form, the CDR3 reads TGTGCCAGTAGTAGGGGACTAGCGGGGGGGGATGGGGAGACCCAGTACTTC. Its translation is CASSRGLAGGDGETQYF.

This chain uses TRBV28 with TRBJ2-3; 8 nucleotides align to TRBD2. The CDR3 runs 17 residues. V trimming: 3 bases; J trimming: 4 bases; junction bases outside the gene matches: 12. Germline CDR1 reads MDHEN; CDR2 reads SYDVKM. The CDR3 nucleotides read TGTGCCAGCAGTTTGGGCGGGGGGCACTCACGGGCAGATACGCAGTATTTT. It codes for CASSLGGGHSRADTQYF.

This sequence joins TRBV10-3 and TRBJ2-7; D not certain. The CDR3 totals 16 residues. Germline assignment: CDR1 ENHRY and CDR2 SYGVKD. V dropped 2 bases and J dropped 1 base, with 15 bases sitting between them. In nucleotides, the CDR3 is TGTGCCATCAGTGAGCCACTAAAAAGGAATTCCTACGAGCAGTACTTC. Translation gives CAISEPLKRNSYEQYF.

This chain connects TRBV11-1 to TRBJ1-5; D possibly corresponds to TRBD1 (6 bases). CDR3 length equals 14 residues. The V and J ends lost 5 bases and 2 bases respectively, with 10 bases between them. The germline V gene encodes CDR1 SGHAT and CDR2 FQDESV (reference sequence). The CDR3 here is CASSEDSRNQPQHF. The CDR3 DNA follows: TGTGCCAGCAGCGAGGACAGCCGCAATCAGCCCCAGCATTTT.

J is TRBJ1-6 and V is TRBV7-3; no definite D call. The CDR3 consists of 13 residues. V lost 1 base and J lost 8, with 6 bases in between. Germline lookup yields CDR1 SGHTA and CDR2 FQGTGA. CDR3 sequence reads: CASSLKRDSPLHF. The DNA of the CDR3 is TGTGCCAGCAGCTTAAAGAGGGATTCACCCCTCCACTTT.

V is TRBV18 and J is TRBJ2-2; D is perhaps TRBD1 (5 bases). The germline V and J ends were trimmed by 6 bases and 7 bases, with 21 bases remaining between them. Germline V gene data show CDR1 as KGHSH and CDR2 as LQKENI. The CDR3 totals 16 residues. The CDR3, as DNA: TGTGCCAGCTCGTCGTTTACTGGACACCGGAGCGGGGAGCTGTTTTTT. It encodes CASSSFTGHRSGELFF.

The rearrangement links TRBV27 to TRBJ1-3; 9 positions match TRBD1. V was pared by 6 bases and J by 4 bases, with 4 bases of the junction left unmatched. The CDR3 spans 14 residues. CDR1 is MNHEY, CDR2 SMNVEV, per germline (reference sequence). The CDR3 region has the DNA TGTGCCAGCAGCCGGGACAGGGCCGGAAACACCATATATTTT. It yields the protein CASSRDRAGNTIYF.

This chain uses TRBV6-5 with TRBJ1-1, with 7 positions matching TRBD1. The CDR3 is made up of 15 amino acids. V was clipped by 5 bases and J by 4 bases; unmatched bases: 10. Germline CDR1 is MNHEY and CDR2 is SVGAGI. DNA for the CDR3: TGTGCCAGCAGTCCGCCCCCTGACAGGGCCACTGAAGCTTTCTTT. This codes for CASSPPPDRATEAFF.

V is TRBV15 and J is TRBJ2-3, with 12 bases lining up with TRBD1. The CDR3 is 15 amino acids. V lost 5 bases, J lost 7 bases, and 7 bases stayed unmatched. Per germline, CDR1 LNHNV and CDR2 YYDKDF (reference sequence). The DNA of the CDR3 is TGTGCCACCAGCGATCCCGGGACAGGGGGCAATACGCAGTATTTT. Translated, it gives CATSDPGTGGNTQYF.

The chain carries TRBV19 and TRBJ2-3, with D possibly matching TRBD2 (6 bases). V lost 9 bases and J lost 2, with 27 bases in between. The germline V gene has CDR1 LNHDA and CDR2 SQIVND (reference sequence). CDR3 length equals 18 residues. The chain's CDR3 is CASPLRGGDVKNTDTQYF. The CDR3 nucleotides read TGTGCCAGCCCGCTGCGGGGAGGAGACGTTAAGAACACAGATACGCAGTATTTT.